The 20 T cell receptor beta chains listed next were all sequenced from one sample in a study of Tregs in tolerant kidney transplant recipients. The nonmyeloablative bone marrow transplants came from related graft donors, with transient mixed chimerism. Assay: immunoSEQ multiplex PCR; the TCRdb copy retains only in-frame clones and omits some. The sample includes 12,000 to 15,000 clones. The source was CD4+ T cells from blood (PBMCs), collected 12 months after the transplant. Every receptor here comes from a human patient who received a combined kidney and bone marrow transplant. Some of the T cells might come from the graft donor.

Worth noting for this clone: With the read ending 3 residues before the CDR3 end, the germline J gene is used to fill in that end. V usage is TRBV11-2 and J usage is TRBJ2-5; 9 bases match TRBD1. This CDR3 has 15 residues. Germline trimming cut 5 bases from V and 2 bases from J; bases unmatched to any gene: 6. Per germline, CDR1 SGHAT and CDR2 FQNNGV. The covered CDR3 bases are TGTGCCAGCAGCACGGGACAGGGATCTCAAGAGACC. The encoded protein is CASSTGQGSQET. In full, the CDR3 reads CASSTGQGSQETQYF.

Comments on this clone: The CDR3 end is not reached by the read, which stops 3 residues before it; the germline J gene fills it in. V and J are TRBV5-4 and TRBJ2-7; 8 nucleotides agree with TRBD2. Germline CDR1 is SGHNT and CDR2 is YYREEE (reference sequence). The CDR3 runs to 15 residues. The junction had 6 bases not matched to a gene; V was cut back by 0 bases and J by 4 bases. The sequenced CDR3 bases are TGTGCCAGCAGCTTGGATTTAGCGGGAATTTACGAG. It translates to CASSLDLAGIYE. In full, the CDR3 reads CASSLDLAGIYEQYF.

Here the CDR3 reads CSARGSPGTSGRNEQFF. The sequenced part of the CDR3 DNA is TGCAGTGCTAGAGGGAGCCCCGGGACTAGCGGGAGGAATGAG. The chain is built from TRBV20-1 and TRBJ2-1; 15 bases line up with TRBD2. The read terminates 3 residues ahead of where the CDR3 ends, so the germline J gene completes it. The V gene end was trimmed by 1 base and the J gene end by 7 bases; junction bases not matched to a gene: 8. The germline V gene has CDR1 DFQATT and CDR2 SNEGSKA (reference sequence). The CDR3 totals 17 residues.

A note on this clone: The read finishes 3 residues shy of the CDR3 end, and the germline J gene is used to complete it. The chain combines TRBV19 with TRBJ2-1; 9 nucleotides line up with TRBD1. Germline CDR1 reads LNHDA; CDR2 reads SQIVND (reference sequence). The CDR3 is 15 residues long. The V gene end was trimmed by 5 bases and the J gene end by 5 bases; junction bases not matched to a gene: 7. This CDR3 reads CASSLQGAQDNEQFF. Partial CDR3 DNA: TGTGCCAGTAGTTTACAGGGGGCGCAGGACAATGAG.

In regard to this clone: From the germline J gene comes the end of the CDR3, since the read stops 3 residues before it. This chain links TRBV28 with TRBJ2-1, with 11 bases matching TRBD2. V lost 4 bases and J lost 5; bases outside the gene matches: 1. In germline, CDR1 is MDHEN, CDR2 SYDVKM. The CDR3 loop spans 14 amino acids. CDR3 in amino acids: CASSWGLADNEQFF. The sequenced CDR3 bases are TGTGCCAGCAGTTGGGGACTAGCGGACAATGAG.

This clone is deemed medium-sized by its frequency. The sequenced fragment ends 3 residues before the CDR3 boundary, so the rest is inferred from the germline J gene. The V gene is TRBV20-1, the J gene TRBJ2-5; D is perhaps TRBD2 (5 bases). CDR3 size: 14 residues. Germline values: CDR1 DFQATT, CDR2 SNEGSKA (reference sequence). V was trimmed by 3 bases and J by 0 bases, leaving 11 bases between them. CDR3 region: CSARSSSDQETQYF. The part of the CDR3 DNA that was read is TGCAGTGCTAGGTCGAGTAGCGACCAAGAGACC.

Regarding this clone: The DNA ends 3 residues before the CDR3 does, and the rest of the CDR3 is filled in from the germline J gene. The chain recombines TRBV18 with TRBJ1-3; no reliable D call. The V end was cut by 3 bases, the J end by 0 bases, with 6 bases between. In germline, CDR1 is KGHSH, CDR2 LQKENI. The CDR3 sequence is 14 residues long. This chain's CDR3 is CASSPGVSGNTIYF. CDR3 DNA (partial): TGTGCCAGCTCACCCGGGGTCTCTGGAAACACC.

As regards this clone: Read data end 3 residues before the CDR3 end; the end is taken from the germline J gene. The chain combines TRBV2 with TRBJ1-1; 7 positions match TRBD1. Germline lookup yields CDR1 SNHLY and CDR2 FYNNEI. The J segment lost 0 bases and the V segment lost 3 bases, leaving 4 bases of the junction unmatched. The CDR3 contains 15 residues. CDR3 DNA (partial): TGTGCCAGCAGTGACCCGGGACAGCTGAACACTGAA. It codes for CASSDPGQLNTE. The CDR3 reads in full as CASSDPGQLNTEAFF.

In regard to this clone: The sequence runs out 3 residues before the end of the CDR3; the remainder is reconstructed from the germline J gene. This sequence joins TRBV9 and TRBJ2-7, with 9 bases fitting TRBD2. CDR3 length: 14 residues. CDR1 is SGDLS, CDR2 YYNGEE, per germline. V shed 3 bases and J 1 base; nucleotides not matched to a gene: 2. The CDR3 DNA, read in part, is TGTGCCAGCAGCGCGACTAGCGGTTCCTACGAG. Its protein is CASSATSGSYE. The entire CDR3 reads CASSATSGSYEQYF. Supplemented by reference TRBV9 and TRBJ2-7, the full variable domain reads DSGVTQTPKHLITATGQRVTLRCSPRSGDLSVYWYQQSLDQGLQFLIQYYNGEERAKGNILERFSAQQFPDLHSELNLSSLELGDSALYFCASSATSGSYEQYFGPGTRLTVT.

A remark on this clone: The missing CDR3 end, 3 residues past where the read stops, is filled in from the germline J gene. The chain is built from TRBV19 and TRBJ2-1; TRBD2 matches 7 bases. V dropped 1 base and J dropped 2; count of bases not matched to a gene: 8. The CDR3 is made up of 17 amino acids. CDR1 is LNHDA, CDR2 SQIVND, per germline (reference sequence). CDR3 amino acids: CASSIGGGLATYNEQFF. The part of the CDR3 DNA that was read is TGTGCCAGTAGTATAGGGGGGGGTCTAGCGACCTACAATGAG.

CDR3: CASLSPEDRVWAKNIQYF. The covered CDR3 bases are TGCGCCAGCCTAAGCCCCGAGGACAGGGTGTGGGCCAAAAACATT. The J gene is TRBJ2-4, the V gene TRBV10-1, with 8 bases fitting TRBD1. The sequenced fragment ends 3 residues before the CDR3 boundary, so the rest is inferred from the germline J gene. CDR3 size: 18 residues. V shed 8 bases and J 1 base; nucleotides not matched to a gene: 16. The germline gives CDR1 WNHNN, CDR2 SYGVQD (reference sequence).

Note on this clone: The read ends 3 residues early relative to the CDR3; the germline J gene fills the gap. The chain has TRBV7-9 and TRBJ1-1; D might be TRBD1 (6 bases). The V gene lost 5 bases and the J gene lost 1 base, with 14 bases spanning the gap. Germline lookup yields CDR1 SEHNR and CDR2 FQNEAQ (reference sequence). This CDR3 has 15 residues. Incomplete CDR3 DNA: TGTGCCAGCAGCCTAGATGGCAGGGGGAACACTGAA. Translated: CASSLDGRGNTE. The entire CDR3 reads CASSLDGRGNTEAFF.

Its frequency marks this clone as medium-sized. CDR3 sequence reads: CASRPGQRNTGELFF. CDR3 bases read: TGTGCCAGCAGGCCGGGACAACGGAACACCGGGGAG. This rearrangement joins TRBV7-3 to TRBJ2-2; tentatively, D is TRBD1 (6 bases). The CDR3 end lies 3 residues beyond the end of the read and is filled in from the germline J gene. Germline lookup yields CDR1 SGHTA and CDR2 FQGTGA. The CDR3 runs 15 residues. Trimming shortened V by 6 bases and J by 1 base, and 12 bases separated the two germline ends. Supplemented by reference TRBV7-3 and TRBJ2-2, the full variable domain reads GAGVSQTPSNKVTEKGKYVELRCDPISGHTALYWYRQSLGQGPEFLIYFQGTGAADDSGLPNDRFFAVRPEGSVSTLKIQRTERGDSAVYLCASRPGQRNTGELFFGEGSRLTVL.

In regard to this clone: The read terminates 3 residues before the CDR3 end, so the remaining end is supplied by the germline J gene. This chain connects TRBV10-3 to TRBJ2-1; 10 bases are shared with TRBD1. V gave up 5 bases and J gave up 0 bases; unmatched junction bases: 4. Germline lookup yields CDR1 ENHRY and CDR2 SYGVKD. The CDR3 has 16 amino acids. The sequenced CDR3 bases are TGTGCCATCAGTACCGGGACAGGGGCCTCCTACAATGAG. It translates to CAISTGTGASYNE. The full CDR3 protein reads CAISTGTGASYNEQFF.

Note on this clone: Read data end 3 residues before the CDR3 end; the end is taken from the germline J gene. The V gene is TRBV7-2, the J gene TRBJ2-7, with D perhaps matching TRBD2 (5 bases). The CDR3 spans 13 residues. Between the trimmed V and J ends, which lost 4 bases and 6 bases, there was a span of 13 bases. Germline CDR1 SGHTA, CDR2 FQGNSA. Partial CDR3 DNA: TGTGCCAGCAGCTCCGGACTCGAGGGCGAG. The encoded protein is CASSSGLEGE. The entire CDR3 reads CASSSGLEGEQYF.

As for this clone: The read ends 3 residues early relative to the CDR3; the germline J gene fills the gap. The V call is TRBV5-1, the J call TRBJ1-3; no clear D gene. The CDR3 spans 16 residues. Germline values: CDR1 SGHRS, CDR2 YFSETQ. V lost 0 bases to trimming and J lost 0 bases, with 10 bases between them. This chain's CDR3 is CASSLAGEGSGNTIYF. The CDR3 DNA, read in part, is TGCGCCAGCAGCTTGGCCGGGGAAGGCTCTGGAAACACC.

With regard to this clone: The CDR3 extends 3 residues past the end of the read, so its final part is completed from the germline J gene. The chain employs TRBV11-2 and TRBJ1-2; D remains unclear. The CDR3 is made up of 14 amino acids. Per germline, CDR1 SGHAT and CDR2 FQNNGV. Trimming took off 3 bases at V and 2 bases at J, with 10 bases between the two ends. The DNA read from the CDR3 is TGTGCCAGCAGCTTTCTGGGCCAAAACTATGGC. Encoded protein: CASSFLGQNYG. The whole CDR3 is CASSFLGQNYGYTF. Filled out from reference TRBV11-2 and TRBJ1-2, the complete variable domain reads EAGVAQSPRYKIIEKRQSVAFWCNPISGHATLYWYQQILGQGPKLLIQFQNNGVVDDSQLPKDRFSAERLKGVDSTLKIQPAKLEDSAVYLCASSFLGQNYGYTFGSGTRLTVV.

The chain's CDR3 is CSARIQRQGTYEQYF. CDR3 bases read: TGCAGTGCTAGAATCCAGAGACAGGGGACGTACGAG. The V gene is TRBV20-1, the J gene TRBJ2-7; TRBD1 agrees at 8 bases. The CDR3 end falls 3 residues outside the read, so it is completed with the germline J gene. The CDR3 sequence is 15 residues long. Germline V gene data show CDR1 as DFQATT and CDR2 as SNEGSKA (reference sequence). V shed 2 bases and J 4 bases; nucleotides not matched to a gene: 10.

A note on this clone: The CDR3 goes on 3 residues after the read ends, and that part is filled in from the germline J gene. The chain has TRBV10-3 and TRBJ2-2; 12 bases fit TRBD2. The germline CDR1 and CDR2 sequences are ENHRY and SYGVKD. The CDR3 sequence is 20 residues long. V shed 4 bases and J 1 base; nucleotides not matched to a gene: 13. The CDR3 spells CAISGKPKQGLAGNTGELFF. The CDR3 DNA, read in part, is TGTGCCATCAGTGGCAAGCCCAAACAGGGACTAGCGGGGAACACCGGGGAG.

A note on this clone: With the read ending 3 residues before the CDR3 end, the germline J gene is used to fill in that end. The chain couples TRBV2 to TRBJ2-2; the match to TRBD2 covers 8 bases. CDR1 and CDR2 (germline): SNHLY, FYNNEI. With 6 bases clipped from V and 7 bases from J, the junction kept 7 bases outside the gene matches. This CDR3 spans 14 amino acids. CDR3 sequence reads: CASSIGLAVGELFF. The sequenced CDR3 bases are TGTGCCAGCAGCATTGGACTAGCCGTCGGGGAG.